The entry that follows covers one T cell receptor (beta chain) sequence. Its target is unknown. These data belong to a study of regulatory T cells in long-lasting Graves disease. Combining iRepertoire HTBI primers with Arm-PCR of CDR3 regions, the authors built TCR beta libraries. Using its own MiXCR run on the multiplex PCR reads, TCRdb lists one record per CDR3 protein. Of some 300,000 distinct CDR3 sequences listed, 22% are singletons. Time point defined: persistent/refractory GD, antithyroid drugs over 5 years with positive TRAb. Following extraction of RNA from PBMCs, that RNA was used to make the TCR library. Germline lookup yields CDR1 DFQATT and CDR2 SNEGSKA (reference sequence). The CDR3 is 15 amino acids. Trimming cost V 0 bases and J 5 bases; bases outside gene matches: 5. Findings of the study overall: Fewer public clonotypes were shared by new patients (around 1,000) than by persistent patients (around 2,800). It was peripheral blood alone, not thyroid tissue, that was studied. The study found lower TCR diversity in persistent Graves' patients than in newly diagnosed ones. TRBV28, TRBJ1-2 and TRBJ2-5 were favored in persistent disease.

The sample was peripheral blood mononuclear cells (PBMCs), taken when the disease was refractory, from a patient treated with antithyroid drugs. The chain combines TRBV20-1 with TRBJ1-5; 9 bases are shared with TRBD1. The TCR originated in a female donor with Graves disease. The CDR3 loop reads CSARDWTGEDQPQHF. The DNA of the CDR3 is TGCAGTGCTAGAGATTGGACAGGGGAAGATCAGCCCCAGCATTTT.